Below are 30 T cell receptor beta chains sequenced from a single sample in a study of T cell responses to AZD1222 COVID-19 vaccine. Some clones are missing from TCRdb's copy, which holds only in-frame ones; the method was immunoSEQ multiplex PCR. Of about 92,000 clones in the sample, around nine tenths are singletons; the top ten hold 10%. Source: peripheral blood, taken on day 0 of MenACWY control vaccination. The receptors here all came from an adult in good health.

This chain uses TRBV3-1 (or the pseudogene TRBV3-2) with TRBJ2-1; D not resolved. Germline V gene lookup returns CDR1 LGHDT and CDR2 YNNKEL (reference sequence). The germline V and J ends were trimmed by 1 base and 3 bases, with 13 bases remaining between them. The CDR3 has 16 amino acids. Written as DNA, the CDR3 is TGTGCCAGCAGCCAAGTCGGTGGACCGCTCTACAATGAGCAGTTCTTC. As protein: CASSQVGGPLYNEQFF.

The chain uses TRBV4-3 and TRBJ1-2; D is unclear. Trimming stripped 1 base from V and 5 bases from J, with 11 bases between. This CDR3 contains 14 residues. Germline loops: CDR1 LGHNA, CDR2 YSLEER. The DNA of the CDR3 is TGCGCCAGCAGCCAAGGGATGGCCGGGTATGGCTACACCTTC. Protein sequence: CASSQGMAGYGYTF.

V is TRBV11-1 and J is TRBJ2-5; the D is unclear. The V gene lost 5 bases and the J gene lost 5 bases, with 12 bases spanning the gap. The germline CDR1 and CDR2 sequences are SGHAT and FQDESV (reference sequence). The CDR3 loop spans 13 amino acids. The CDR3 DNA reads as TGTGCCAGCAGCCGTGAAGGTTTGGAGACCCAGTACTTC. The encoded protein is CASSREGLETQYF.

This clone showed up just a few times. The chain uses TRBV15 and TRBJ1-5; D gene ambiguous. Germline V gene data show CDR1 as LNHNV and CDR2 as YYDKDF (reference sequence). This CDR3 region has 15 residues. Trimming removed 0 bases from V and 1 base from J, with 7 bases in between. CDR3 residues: CATSRDLDSNQPQHF. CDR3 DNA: TGTGCCACCAGCAGAGATCTGGACAGCAATCAGCCCCAGCATTTT.

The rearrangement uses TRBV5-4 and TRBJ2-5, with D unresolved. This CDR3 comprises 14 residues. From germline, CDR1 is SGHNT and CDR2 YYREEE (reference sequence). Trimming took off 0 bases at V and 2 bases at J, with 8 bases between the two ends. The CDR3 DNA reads TGTGCCAGCAGCTTGGATGGCATACAAGAGACCCAGTACTTC. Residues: CASSLDGIQETQYF.

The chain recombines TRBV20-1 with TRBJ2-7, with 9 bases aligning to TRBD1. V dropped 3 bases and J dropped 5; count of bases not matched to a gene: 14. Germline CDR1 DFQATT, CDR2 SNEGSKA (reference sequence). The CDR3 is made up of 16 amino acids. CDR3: CSASGFAPGQGNEQYF. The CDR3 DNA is TGCAGTGCTAGTGGTTTCGCCCCGGGACAGGGCAACGAGCAGTACTTC.

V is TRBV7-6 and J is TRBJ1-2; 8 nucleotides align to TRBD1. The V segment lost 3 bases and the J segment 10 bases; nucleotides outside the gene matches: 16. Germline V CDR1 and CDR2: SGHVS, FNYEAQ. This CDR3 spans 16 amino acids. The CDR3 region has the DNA TGTGCCAGCAGCTTCCGGGACAGGAGTAGTGAGGGGCCCTACACCTTC. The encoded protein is CASSFRDRSSEGPYTF.

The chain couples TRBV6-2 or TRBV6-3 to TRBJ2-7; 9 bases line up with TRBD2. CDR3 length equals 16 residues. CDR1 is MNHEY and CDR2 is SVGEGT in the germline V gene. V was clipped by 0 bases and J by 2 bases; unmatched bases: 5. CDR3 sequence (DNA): TGTGCCAGCAGTTACTCTAAGCGGGGGGCCGCCTACGAGCAGTACTTC. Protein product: CASSYSKRGAAYEQYF.

CDR3 coding DNA: TGTGCCAGCAGCTCAATTTTGGTGACAGGGATCCCCACAGATACGCAGTATTTT. It codes for CASSSILVTGIPTDTQYF. This chain joins TRBV5-5 and TRBJ2-3; 7 bases line up with TRBD1. Germline lookup yields CDR1 SGHKS and CDR2 YYEKEE (reference sequence). The CDR3 covers 18 residues. The trim removed 3 bases at V and 2 bases at J, leaving 15 bases unmatched.

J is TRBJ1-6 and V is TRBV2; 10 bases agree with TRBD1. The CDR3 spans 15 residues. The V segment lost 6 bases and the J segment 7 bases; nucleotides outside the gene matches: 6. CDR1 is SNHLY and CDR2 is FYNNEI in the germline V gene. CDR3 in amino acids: CASRVDRGLNSPLHF. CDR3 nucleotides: TGTGCCAGCAGGGTAGACAGGGGGCTCAATTCACCCCTCCACTTT.

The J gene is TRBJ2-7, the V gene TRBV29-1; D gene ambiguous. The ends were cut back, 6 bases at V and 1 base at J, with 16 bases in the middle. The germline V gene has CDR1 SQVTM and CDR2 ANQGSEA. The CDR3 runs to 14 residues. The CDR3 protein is CSVRVSSASYEQYF. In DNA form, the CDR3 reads TGCAGCGTCCGGGTGTCGTCAGCATCCTACGAGCAGTACTTC.

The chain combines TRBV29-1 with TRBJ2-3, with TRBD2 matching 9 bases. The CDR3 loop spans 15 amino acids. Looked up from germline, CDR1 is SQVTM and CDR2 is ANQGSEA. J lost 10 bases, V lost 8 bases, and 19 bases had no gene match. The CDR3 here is CSTLVGLAGKESQYF. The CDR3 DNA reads TGCAGCACTCTTGTCGGCCTAGCGGGGAAGGAGTCGCAGTATTTT.

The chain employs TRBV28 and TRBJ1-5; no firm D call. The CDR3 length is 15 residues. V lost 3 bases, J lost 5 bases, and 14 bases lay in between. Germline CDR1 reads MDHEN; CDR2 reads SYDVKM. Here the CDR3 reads CASSLGTAGDQPQHF. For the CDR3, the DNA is TGTGCCAGCAGTTTGGGAACGGCTGGGGATCAGCCCCAGCATTTT.

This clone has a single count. Here the CDR3 reads CASSQGQDLSYEQYF. CDR3 nucleotide sequence: TGCGCCAGCAGCCAAGGACAGGACCTCTCCTACGAGCAGTACTTC. This chain connects TRBV4-1 to TRBJ2-7; TRBD1 might be the D (6 bases). Germline values: CDR1 MGHRA, CDR2 YSYEKL. CDR3 size: 15 residues. V was pared by 1 base and J by 0 bases, with 10 bases between.

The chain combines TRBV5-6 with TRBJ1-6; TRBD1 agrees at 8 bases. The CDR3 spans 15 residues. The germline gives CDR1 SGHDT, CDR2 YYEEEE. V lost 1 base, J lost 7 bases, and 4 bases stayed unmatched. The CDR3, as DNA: TGTGCCAGCAGCTTGCCAGGGGGCAAAAATTCACCCCTCCACTTT. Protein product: CASSLPGGKNSPLHF.

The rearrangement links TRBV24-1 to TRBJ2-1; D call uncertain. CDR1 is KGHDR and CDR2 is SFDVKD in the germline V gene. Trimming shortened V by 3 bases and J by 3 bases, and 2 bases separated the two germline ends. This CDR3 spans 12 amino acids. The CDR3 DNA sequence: TGTGCCACCAGTGATGACTACAATGAGCAGTTCTTC. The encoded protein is CATSDDYNEQFF.

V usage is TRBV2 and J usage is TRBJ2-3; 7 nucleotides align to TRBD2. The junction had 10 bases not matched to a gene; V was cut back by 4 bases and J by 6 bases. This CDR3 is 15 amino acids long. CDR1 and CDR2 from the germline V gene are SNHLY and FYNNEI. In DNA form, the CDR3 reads TGTGCCAGCAGTGTTTCATTCTTCGGGGGGGATACGCAGTATTTT. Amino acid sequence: CASSVSFFGGDTQYF.

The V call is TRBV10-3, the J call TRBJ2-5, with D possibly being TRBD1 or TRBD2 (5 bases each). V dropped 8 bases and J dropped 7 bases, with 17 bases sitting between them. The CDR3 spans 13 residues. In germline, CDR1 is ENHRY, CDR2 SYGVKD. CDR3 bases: TGTGCCATCTCAGCCGGCGTTGGGGGGACCCAGTACTTC. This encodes CAISAGVGGTQYF.

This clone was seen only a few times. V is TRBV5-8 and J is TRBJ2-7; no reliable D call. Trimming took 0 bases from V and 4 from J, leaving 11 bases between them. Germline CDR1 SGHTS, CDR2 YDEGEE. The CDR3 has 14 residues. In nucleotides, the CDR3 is TGTGCCAGCAGCTTGGTTCCGAGCCCTTACGAGCAGTACTTC. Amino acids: CASSLVPSPYEQYF.

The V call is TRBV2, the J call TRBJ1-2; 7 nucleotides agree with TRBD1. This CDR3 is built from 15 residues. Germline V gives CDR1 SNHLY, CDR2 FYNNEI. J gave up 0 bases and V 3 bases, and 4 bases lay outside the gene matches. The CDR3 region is CASSDDRETNYGYTF. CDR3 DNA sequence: TGTGCCAGCAGTGACGACAGGGAGACTAACTATGGCTACACCTTC.

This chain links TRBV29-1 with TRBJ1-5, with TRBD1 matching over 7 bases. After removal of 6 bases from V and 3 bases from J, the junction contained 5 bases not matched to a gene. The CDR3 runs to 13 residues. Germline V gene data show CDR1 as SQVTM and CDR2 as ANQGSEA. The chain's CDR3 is CSVRQGDNQPQHF. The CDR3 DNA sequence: TGCAGCGTCAGACAGGGCGACAATCAGCCCCAGCATTTT.

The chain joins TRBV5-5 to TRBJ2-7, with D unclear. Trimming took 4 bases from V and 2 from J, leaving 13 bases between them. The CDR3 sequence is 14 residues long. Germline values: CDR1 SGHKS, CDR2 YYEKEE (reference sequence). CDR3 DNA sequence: TGTGCCAGCAGCGGGCGGACGGAAACCTACGAGCAGTACTTC. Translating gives CASSGRTETYEQYF.

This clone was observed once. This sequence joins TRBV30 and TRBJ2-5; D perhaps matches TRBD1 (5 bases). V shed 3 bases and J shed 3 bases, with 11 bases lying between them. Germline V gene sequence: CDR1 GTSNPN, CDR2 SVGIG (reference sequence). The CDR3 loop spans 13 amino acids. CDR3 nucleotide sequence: TGTGCCTGGAGCCAAGGGGCGAAAGAGACCCAGTACTTC. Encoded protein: CAWSQGAKETQYF.

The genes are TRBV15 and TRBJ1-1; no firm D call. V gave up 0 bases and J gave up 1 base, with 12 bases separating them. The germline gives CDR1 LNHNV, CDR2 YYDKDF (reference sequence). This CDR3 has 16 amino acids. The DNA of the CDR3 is TGTGCCACCAGCAGAGACTGGGCGTACGCGAACACTGAAGCTTTCTTT. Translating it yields CATSRDWAYANTEAFF.

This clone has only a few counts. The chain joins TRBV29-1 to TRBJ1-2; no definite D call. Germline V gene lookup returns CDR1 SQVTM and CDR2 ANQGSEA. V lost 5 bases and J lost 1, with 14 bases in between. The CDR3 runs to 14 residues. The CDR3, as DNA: TGCAGCGTTAAGACACCACCCGATAACTATGGCTACACCTTC. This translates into CSVKTPPDNYGYTF.

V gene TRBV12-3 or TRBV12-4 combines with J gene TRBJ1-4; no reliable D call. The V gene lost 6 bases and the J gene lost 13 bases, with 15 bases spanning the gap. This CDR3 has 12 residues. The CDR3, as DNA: TGTGCCAGCAGCACCGGGTCCCCGAGACTGTTTTTT. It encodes CASSTGSPRLFF.

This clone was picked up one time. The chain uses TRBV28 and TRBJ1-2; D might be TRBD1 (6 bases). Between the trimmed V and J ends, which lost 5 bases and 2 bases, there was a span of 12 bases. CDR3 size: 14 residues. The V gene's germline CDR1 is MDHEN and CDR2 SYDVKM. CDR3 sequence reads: CASSGYTGNYGYTF. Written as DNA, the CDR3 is TGTGCCAGCAGTGGCTATACAGGGAACTATGGCTACACCTTC.

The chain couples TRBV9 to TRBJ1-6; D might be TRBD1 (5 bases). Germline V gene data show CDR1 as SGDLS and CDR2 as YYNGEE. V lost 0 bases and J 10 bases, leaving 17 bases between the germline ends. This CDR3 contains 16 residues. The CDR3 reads CASSVGGGQGRSPLHF. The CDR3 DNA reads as TGTGCCAGCAGCGTAGGGGGCGGGCAGGGCCGCTCACCCCTCCACTTT.

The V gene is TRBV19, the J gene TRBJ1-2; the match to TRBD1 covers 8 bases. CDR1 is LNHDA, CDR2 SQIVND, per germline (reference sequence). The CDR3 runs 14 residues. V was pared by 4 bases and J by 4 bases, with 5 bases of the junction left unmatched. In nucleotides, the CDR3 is TGTGCCAGTAGTACCTCCGGGACAGGCTATGGCTACACCTTC. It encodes CASSTSGTGYGYTF.

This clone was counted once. CDR3 coding DNA: TGCGCCAGCAGCTTGGAAGACAGGGTCGTTCAGTACTTC. Translating gives CASSLEDRVVQYF. V and J are TRBV5-1 and TRBJ2-7; 7 bases map to TRBD1. In germline, CDR1 is SGHRS, CDR2 YFSETQ. With 0 bases clipped from V and 10 bases from J, the junction kept 7 bases outside the gene matches. CDR3 length: 13 amino acids.